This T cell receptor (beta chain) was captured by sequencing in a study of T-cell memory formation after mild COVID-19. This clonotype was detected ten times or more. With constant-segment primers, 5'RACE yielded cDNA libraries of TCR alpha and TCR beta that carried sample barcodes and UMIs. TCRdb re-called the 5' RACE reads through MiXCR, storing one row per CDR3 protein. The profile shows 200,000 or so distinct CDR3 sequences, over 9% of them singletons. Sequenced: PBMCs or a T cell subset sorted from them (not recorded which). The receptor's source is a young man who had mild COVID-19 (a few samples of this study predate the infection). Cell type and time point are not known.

The CDR3 coding sequence is TGTGCCAGCAGCTTAGTCGGCGGCACAGATACGCAGTATTTT. Its protein is CASSLVGGTDTQYF. The chain recombines TRBV7-2 with TRBJ2-3; D not resolved. Per germline, CDR1 SGHTA and CDR2 FQGNSA. The V end lost 1 base, the J end lost 1 base, and 6 bases lay between the germline ends. CDR3 length: 14 residues.